This is a list of T cell receptor beta chains from one sample in a study of shared clonotypes between healthy human individuals. The repertoire was sequenced with immunoSEQ multiplex PCR; TCRdb's copy has only in-frame clones and lacks some. The sample includes 2,100,000 or so clones, nearly 97% of them seen just once. What was sequenced was naive CD4+ T cells sorted from blood. All receptors come from a man aged 18 to 30 in good health. CDR3s include the opening cysteine and the closing phenylalanine or tryptophan. The D gene is left open where the match is weak. Size values are once, few and many counts, or a class for expanded clones, and some rows have none.

D,size,V,J,DNA,CDR3
NA,NA,TRBV6-5,TRBJ2-3,TGTGCCAGCAGAGGTAGCACAGATACGCAGTATTTT,CASRGSTDTQYF
TRBD2,NA,TRBV2,TRBJ2-7,TGTGCCAGCAGTGCCGGGACTAGCGGGAGTGGCGAGCAGTACTTC,CASSAGTSGSGEQYF
NA,NA,TRBV11-2,TRBJ2-6,TGTGCCAGCAGCTTATCCTCGTCCATCCCTGGGGCCAACGTCCTGACTTTC,CASSLSSSIPGANVLTF
TRBD1,NA,TRBV18,TRBJ1-4,TGTGCCAGCTCACCTACTACAGGGGGCTCTAATGAAAAACTGTTTTTT,CASSPTTGGSNEKLFF
NA,NA,TRBV18,TRBJ1-2,TGTGCCAGCTCACCCGCCTCAGGGGAGTTGGGACAAGGCTACACCTTC,CASSPASGELGQGYTF
NA,NA,TRBV5-6,TRBJ2-4,TGTGCCAGCAGCCTGAGGGTCCTCTCCCGAAACATTCAGTACTTC,CASSLRVLSRNIQYF
TRBD1,once,TRBV7-2,TRBJ2-5,TGTGCCAGCAGCCCAGGACAGGGTTCGGAGACCCAGTACTTC,CASSPGQGSETQYF
NA,NA,TRBV6-5,TRBJ2-7,TGTGCCAGCAGTTACTCGACGGCTAGCTCCTACGAGCAGTACTTC,CASSYSTASSYEQYF
NA,NA,TRBV30,TRBJ1-1,TGCGCCTGGAGGTCAGCCGTCAGGGCCTTAGGGGCTTTCTTT,CAWRSAVRALGAFF
NA,NA,TRBV7-9,TRBJ2-2,TGTGCCAGCACTCTCCTCGGCGGTAGTTCCGAGGAGCTGTTTTTT,CASTLLGGSSEELFF
NA,NA,TRBV6-6,TRBJ2-7,TGTGCCTCTACGCGGGCGACTAACTCCTACGAGCAGTACTTC,CASTRATNSYEQYF
NA,NA,TRBV10-1,TRBJ1-1,TGCGCCAGCATCCACAGGGAGGGGACTGAAGCTTTCTTT,CASIHREGTEAFF
NA,NA,TRBV2,TRBJ1-1,TGTGCCAGCAGTCACAGGGTGGCGAACACTGAAGCTTTCTTT,CASSHRVANTEAFF
NA,NA,TRBV4-1,TRBJ2-5,TGCGCCAGCAGCCAAGCGCCATCGGAGACCCAGTACTTC,CASSQAPSETQYF
NA,NA,TRBV7-7,TRBJ2-5,TGTGCTAGCAGCTTAGGAGTTAGGGAGACCCAGTACTTC,CASSLGVRETQYF
NA,NA,TRBV7-9,TRBJ2-4,TGTGCCAGCAGTTCAAAAATTGGGGCCCCGACCAAAAACATTCAGTACTTC,CASSSKIGAPTKNIQYF
NA,NA,TRBV10-2,TRBJ1-3,TGCGCCAGCAGTGAGTCGTTGGCCGGCCGAAACACCATATATTTT,CASSESLAGRNTIYF
TRBD1,few,TRBV2,TRBJ1-5,TGTGCCAGCGAATACAGGGGAGGCAATCAGCCCCAGCATTTT,CASEYRGGNQPQHF
TRBD1,NA,TRBV5-1,TRBJ2-2,TGCGCCAGCAGCACGACAGGGGGCGCGATCACCGGGGAGCTGTTTTTT,CASSTTGGAITGELFF
NA,NA,TRBV6-5,TRBJ2-7,TGTGCCAGCAGTTGGACGTCGGGTGGGTACGAGCAGTACTTC,CASSWTSGGYEQYF
NA,NA,TRBV2,TRBJ2-5,TGTGCCAGCAGTGACGTTGGAGAGACCCAGTACTTC,CASSDVGETQYF
TRBD1,NA,TRBV5-6,TRBJ1-2,TGTGCCAGCAGTCTTGGGACAGGGGATGGCTACACCTTC,CASSLGTGDGYTF
TRBD2,NA,TRBV4-3,TRBJ2-3,TGCGCCAGCAGCCCCGGGACTAGGAACACAGATACGCAGTATTTT,CASSPGTRNTDTQYF
NA,NA,TRBV4-3,TRBJ1-6,TGCGCCAGCAGCCAAGCAGGAGGGGTTAATTCACCCCTCCACTTT,CASSQAGGVNSPLHF
TRBD1,once,TRBV5-1,TRBJ1-3,TGCGCCAGCAGCTTGGGGGGACAGAGCTCTGGAAACACCATATATTTT,CASSLGGQSSGNTIYF
NA,NA,TRBV25-1,TRBJ2-1,TGTGCCAGCAGTGAAAGGTTGTCCACTGATGAGCAGTTCTTC,CASSERLSTDEQFF
NA,NA,TRBV28,TRBJ2-2,TGTGCCAGCAGTTCTACCGGGACCCCAAACACCGGGGAGCTGTTTTTT,CASSSTGTPNTGELFF
NA,NA,TRBV11-3,TRBJ2-1,TGTGCCAGCAGCTTACACGGGTCTGGGGAGCAGTTCTTC,CASSLHGSGEQFF
TRBD2,NA,TRBV9,TRBJ2-1,TGTGCCAGCACCCCTTTTGTGGTACCCAGCGGGAAGACAAATGAGCAGTTCTTC,CASTPFVVPSGKTNEQFF
NA,NA,TRBV29-1,TRBJ1-2,TGCAGCGTTGAAGACATACAAGGGGCCCCTAACTATGGCTACACCTTC,CSVEDIQGAPNYGYTF
NA,NA,TRBV28,TRBJ1-1,TGTGCCAGCAGCCGAGGAACGTCCGGGAGCACTGAAGCTTTCTTT,CASSRGTSGSTEAFF
NA,NA,TRBV9,TRBJ2-7,TGTGCCAGCAGCGTCATGACAGGTCATGAGCAGTACTTC,CASSVMTGHEQYF
NA,NA,TRBV5-4,TRBJ2-5,TGTGCCAGCAGCTTGGATCCGCAGGGGTGGGAGACCCAGTACTTC,CASSLDPQGWETQYF
NA,NA,TRBV6-1,TRBJ2-5,TGTGCCAGCAGTGCTTGGGGAATCGGAGAGACCCAGTACTTC,CASSAWGIGETQYF